This T cell receptor (beta chain) is from a study of blood T cell repertoires in COVID-19. Repertoires were generated with immunoSEQ multiplex PCR, while TCRdb's copy carries only in-frame clones and drops some. The table records 250,000 to 350,000 clones, about nine tenths of them present only once. Germline lookup yields CDR1 SNHLY and CDR2 FYNNEI. The germline V and J ends were trimmed by 2 bases and 8 bases, with 9 bases remaining between them. The CDR3 runs 12 residues. This TCR came from a woman aged 18-35 years who had recovered from COVID-19. The V and J genes are TRBV2 and TRBJ1-2; D uncertain. Sequencing was done on a sample of PBMCs or T cells enriched from blood (not recorded which). DNA for the CDR3: TGTGCCAGCAGTGAACCTACCGTAGGCTACACCTTC. Translating gives CASSEPTVGYTF.